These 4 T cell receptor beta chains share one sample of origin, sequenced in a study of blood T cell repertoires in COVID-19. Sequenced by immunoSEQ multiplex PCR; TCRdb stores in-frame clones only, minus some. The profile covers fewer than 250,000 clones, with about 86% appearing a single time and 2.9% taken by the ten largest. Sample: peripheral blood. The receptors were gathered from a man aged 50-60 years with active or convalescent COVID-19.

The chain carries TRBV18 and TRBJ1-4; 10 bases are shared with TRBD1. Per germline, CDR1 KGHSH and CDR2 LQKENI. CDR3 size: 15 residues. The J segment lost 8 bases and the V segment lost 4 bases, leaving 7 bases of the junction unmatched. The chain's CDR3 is CASSLRQGAGEKLFF. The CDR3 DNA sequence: TGTGCCAGCTCACTACGACAGGGGGCGGGAGAAAAACTGTTTTTT.

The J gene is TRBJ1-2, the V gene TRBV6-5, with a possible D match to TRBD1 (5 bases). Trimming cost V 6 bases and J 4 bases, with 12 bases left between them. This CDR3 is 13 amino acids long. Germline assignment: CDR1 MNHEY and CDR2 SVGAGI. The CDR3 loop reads CASSFRATYGYTF. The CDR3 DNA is TGTGCCAGCAGCTTCAGGGCTACCTATGGCTACACCTTC.

The CDR3 nucleotides read TGTGCCAGCAGTTTTGGGACAGCGATGGCACCCCTCCACTTT. It codes for CASSFGTAMAPLHF. The chain carries TRBV27 and TRBJ1-6; 7 nucleotides align to TRBD1. From germline, CDR1 is MNHEY and CDR2 SMNVEV (reference sequence). V lost 3 bases to trimming and J lost 11 bases; unmatched junction nucleotides: 7. This CDR3 is built from 14 residues.

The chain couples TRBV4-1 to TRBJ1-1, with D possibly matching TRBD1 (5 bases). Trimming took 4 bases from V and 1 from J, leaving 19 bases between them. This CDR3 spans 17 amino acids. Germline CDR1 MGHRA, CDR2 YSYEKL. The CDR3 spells CASSPHHDSSPNTEAFF. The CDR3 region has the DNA TGCGCCAGCAGCCCCCACCATGACAGCTCACCGAACACTGAAGCTTTCTTT.